The rows below give T cell receptor beta chains drawn from one sample of a study of glioma-infiltrating T cells. Via MiXCR, TCRdb re-called the multiplex PCR reads, giving one row per CDR3 protein. The sample contains a few hundred thousand distinct CDR3 sequences, 35% to 45% of which appear only once. Sequencing was done on a sample of glioma tissue, nonneoplastic brain tissue, or PBMCs (not recorded which). These receptors all stem from a human donor with low-grade glioma or glioblastoma, undergoing nonglioma brain surgery, or in good health (not recorded which). Each CDR3 is given with its conserved first and last residue.

J gene | V gene | CDR3 protein
TRBJ1-2 | TRBV14 | CASSQGQGLYFYGYTF
TRBJ1-5 | TRBV6-1 | CASSKKDSNQPQHF
TRBJ1-1 | TRBV6-1 | CASRGGGTEAFF
TRBJ2-1 | TRBV5-1 | CASSVDMGYNEQFF
TRBJ1-5 | TRBV20-1 | CSARQAVYQPQHF
TRBJ2-5 | TRBV6-4 | CASGGPSETQYF
TRBJ2-3 | TRBV29-1 | CSVETSGDTQYF
TRBJ2-3 | TRBV15 | CATSRLERSLDTQYF
TRBJ1-4 | TRBV6-1 | CASSEWSDPTNEKLFF
TRBJ1-5 | TRBV4-3 | CASSPQAQNNNQPQHF
TRBJ1-4 | TRBV12-3/TRBV12-4 | CASRSIHLGLFF
TRBJ2-1 | TRBV27 | CASSLVAGAGEQFF
TRBJ1-1 | TRBV28 | CASSLAGAIEAFF
TRBJ1-2 | TRBV20-1 | CSAREGGFYGYTF
TRBJ2-7 | TRBV27 | CASSPWGDRGDYEQYF
TRBJ2-1 | TRBV28 | CASSSLTRYEQFF
TRBJ2-3 | TRBV7-2 | CASSLVGGGDTQYF
TRBJ2-1 | TRBV20-1 | CSAREGARNEQFF
TRBJ2-3 | TRBV29-1 | CSAEDLRHGLAGGPAPDTQYF
TRBJ2-7 | TRBV4-1 | CASSQDRATPQYF
TRBJ2-7 | TRBV18 | CASSPEQNSYEQYF
TRBJ2-3 | TRBV7-3 | CASSLGTASTDTQYF
TRBJ1-1 | TRBV7-3 | CASSSRVGPNTEAFF
TRBJ1-5 | TRBV7-9 | CASSLGTGGNQPQHF
TRBJ2-6 | TRBV18 | CASSPQFSGANVLTF
TRBJ1-2 | TRBV28 | CASRGTGGGYGYTF
TRBJ2-2 | TRBV27 | CASRGLALYTGELFF
TRBJ2-3 | TRBV28 | CASSSNGDRGADTQYF
TRBJ2-3 | TRBV6-4 | CASSVGSGGTDTQYF
TRBJ1-6 | TRBV19 | CASSSFLGSPLHF
TRBJ1-1 | TRBV28 | CASSRREAFF
TRBJ2-7 | TRBV20-1 | CSAQTSGRSEQYF
TRBJ2-2 | TRBV19 | CASALGGLLAENTGELFF
TRBJ2-1 | TRBV20-1 | CSARYPLGPTNEQFF
TRBJ1-1 | TRBV28 | CASSLPLTANTEAFF
TRBJ1-2 | TRBV20-1 | CSAGGGQGVYGYTF
TRBJ2-5 | TRBV27 | CASSKPGTGQETQYF
TRBJ2-1 | TRBV4-1 | CASSQDPGLAANEQFF
TRBJ1-5 | TRBV24-1 | CATSDPSEPQHF
TRBJ2-1 | TRBV15 | CATSRGKRFGAHNEQFF
TRBJ2-2 | TRBV6-1 | CASSPGVSGELFF
TRBJ1-1 | TRBV12-3/TRBV12-4 | CASSLQGVQAFF
TRBJ1-4 | TRBV4-2 | CARGQVSGDEKLFF
TRBJ1-1 | TRBV27 | CASSPPNRGRTEAFF
TRBJ2-7 | TRBV19 | CASSIDGGASYEQYF
TRBJ2-3 | TRBV5-5 | CASSLGMGLTDTQYF
TRBJ2-3 | TRBV7-2 | CASSSWANSDTQYF
TRBJ1-6 | TRBV6-5 | CASSYSTHGGTYSPLHF
TRBJ2-2 | TRBV27 | CASCPGRPLNTGELFF
TRBJ1-1 | TRBV20-1 | CSAIDSLTRNTEAFF
TRBJ2-3 | TRBV29-1 | CSVERGGRGTQYF
TRBJ2-1 | TRBV20-1 | CSASLGINEQFF
TRBJ2-7 | TRBV10-3 | CAISEPESTYEQYF
TRBJ2-2 | TRBV20-1 | CSAVLRGLNTGELFF
TRBJ2-1 | TRBV28 | CASSSLLGTIGDNEQFF